Listed below are T cell receptor beta chains from one sample, sequenced in a study of OX40 agonist ivuxolimab in advanced cancers. Assay used: immunoSEQ multiplex PCR; TCRdb lists only in-frame clones, some missing. The data contain about 70,000 clones, around 80% of them singletons. The sequencing used CD4+ or CD8+ T cells sorted from blood, collected in a trial of the OX40 agonist ivuxolimab. The receptor set was obtained from an adult with an advanced solid tumor such as melanoma, head and neck, liver or kidney cancer. Each CDR3 is given with its conserved first and last residue. Each record gives: J gene, clone size, D gene, V gene, CDR3 protein, CDR3 DNA. The D gene is left open where the match is weak. Only some rows state a clone size, as once, few, many or a class for expanded clones.

J gene: TRBJ1-1
clone size: -
D gene: TRBD1
V gene: TRBV19
CDR3 protein: CASRGQGGNEAFF
CDR3 DNA: TGTGCCAGCCGCGGACAGGGGGGGAATGAAGCTTTCTTT

J gene: TRBJ1-5
clone size: -
D gene: -
V gene: TRBV5-6
CDR3 protein: CASSLSGDQPQHF
CDR3 DNA: TGTGCCAGCAGCTTGTCTGGAGATCAGCCCCAGCATTTT

J gene: TRBJ2-5
clone size: -
D gene: -
V gene: TRBV5-1
CDR3 protein: CASTLTAGQETQYF
CDR3 DNA: TGCGCCAGCACCCTCACGGCAGGGCAAGAGACCCAGTACTTC

J gene: TRBJ2-3
clone size: once
D gene: TRBD2
V gene: TRBV5-1
CDR3 protein: CASSRGGGGITDTQYF
CDR3 DNA: TGCGCCAGCAGCCGGGGAGGCGGGGGAATCACAGATACGCAGTATTTT

J gene: TRBJ2-3
clone size: once
D gene: -
V gene: TRBV5-5
CDR3 protein: CASRRQGGPSNTQYF
CDR3 DNA: TGTGCCAGCAGGAGACAGGGAGGGCCTAGTAATACGCAGTATTTT

J gene: TRBJ2-1
clone size: -
D gene: TRBD2
V gene: TRBV28
CDR3 protein: CASSAGTSGDYEQFF
CDR3 DNA: TGTGCCAGCAGTGCCGGGACTAGCGGGGACTATGAGCAGTTCTTC

J gene: TRBJ2-7
clone size: -
D gene: -
V gene: TRBV7-8
CDR3 protein: CASSSGVSSYEQYF
CDR3 DNA: TGTGCCAGCAGCTCAGGGGTTAGCTCCTACGAGCAGTACTTC

J gene: TRBJ2-2
clone size: -
D gene: -
V gene: TRBV7-2
CDR3 protein: CASSPVGYGTGELFF
CDR3 DNA: TGTGCCAGCAGCCCCGTGGGGTACGGCACCGGGGAGCTGTTTTTT

J gene: TRBJ2-5
clone size: few
D gene: TRBD1
V gene: TRBV12-5
CDR3 protein: CASGPTGKETQYF
CDR3 DNA: TGTGCTAGTGGTCCGACAGGGAAAGAGACCCAGTACTTC

J gene: TRBJ2-7
clone size: -
D gene: TRBD1
V gene: TRBV28
CDR3 protein: CASSLTTGGTYEQYF
CDR3 DNA: TGTGCCAGCAGTCTCACGACAGGGGGGACCTACGAGCAGTACTTC

J gene: TRBJ2-7
clone size: once
D gene: -
V gene: TRBV6-1
CDR3 protein: CASRAGDIVYEQYF
CDR3 DNA: TGTGCCAGCAGGGCGGGCGATATAGTCTACGAGCAGTACTTC

J gene: TRBJ1-1
clone size: -
D gene: -
V gene: TRBV7-6
CDR3 protein: CASSRGGNTEAFF
CDR3 DNA: TGTGCCAGCAGCCGTGGGGGGAACACTGAAGCTTTCTTT

J gene: TRBJ2-5
clone size: -
D gene: -
V gene: TRBV10-3
CDR3 protein: CAISVSVEGTQYF
CDR3 DNA: TGTGCCATCAGTGTTAGTGTCGAAGGGACCCAGTACTTC

J gene: TRBJ2-3
clone size: -
D gene: TRBD2
V gene: TRBV5-1
CDR3 protein: CASSTGGLLAAGDTQYF
CDR3 DNA: TGCGCCAGCAGCACCGGGGGGCTACTAGCGGCTGGAGATACGCAGTATTTT

J gene: TRBJ1-1
clone size: -
D gene: TRBD1
V gene: TRBV15
CDR3 protein: CATSRGQGEGKDFF
CDR3 DNA: TGTGCCACCAGCAGAGGACAGGGAGAGGGAAAGGATTTCTTT

J gene: TRBJ2-3
clone size: -
D gene: -
V gene: TRBV5-1
CDR3 protein: CASSTMNVAPSSTDTQYF
CDR3 DNA: TGCGCCAGCAGCACAATGAACGTAGCACCCTCTAGCACAGATACGCAGTATTTT